This T cell receptor beta chain derives from a study of T cell changes during pregnancy in multiple sclerosis. This CDR3 region has 16 residues. Germline V lookup: CDR1 KGHSH, CDR2 LQKENI. V gave up 2 bases and J gave up 5 bases; unmatched junction bases: 9. Sequencing used immunoSEQ multiplex PCR; TCRdb keeps in-frame clones, though not all of them. The profile covers about 94,000 clones, with roughly 92% appearing a single time and less than 1% taken by the ten largest. The clonotype originates from a female donor with multiple sclerosis, enrolled in a pregnancy study. This sample comprised peripheral blood, obtained after pregnancy. The rearrangement links TRBV18 to TRBJ1-1; 9 bases agree with TRBD1. The CDR3 DNA follows: TGTGCCAGCTCACCAGGGACAGGGAGGTTGGGAACTGAAGCTTTCTTT. Translated, it gives CASSPGTGRLGTEAFF.